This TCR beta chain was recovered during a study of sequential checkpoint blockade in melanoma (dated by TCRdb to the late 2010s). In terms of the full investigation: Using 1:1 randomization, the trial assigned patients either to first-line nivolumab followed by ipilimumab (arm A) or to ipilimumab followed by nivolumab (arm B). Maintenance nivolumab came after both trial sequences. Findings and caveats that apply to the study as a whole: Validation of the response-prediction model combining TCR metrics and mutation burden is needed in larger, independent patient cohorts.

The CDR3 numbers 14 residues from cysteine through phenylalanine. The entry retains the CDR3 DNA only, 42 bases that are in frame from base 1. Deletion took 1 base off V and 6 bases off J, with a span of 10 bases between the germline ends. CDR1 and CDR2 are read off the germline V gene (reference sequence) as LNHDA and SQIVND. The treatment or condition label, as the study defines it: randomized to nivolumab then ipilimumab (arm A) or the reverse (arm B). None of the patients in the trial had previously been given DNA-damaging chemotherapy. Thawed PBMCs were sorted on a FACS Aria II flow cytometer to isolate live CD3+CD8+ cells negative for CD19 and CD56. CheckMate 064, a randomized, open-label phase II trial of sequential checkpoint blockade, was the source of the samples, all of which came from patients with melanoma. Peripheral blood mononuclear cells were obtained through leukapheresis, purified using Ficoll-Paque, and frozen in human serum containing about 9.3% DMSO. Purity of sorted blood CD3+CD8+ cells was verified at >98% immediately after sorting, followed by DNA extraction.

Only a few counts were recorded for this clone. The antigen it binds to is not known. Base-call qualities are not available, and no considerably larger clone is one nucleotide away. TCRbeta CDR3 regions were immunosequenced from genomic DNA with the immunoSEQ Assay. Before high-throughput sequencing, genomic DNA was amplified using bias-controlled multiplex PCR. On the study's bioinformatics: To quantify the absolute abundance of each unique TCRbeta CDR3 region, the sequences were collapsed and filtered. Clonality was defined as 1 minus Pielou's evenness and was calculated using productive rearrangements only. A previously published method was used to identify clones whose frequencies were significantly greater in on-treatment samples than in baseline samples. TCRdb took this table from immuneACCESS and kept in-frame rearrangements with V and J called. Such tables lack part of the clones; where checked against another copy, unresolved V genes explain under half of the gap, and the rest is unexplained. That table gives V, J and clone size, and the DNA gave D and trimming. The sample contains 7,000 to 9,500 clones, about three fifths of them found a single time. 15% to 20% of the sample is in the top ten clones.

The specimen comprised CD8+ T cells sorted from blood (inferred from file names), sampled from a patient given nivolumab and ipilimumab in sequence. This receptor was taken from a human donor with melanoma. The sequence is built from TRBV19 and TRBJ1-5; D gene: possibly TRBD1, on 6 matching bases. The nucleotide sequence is TGTGCCAGTAGTATAGGGGGGCGCTTTCAGCCCCAGCATTTT. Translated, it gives CASSIGGRFQPQHF.